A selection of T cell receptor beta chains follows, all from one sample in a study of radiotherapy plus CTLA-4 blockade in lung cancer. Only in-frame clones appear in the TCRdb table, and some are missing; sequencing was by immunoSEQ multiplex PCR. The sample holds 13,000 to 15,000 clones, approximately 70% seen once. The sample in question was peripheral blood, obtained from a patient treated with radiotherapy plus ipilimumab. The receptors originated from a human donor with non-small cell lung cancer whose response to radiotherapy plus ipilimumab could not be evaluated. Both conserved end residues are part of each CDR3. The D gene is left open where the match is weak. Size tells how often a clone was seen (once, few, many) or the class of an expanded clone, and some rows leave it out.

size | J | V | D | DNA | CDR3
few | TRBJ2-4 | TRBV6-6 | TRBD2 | TGTGCCAGCAGTCCGAGCGGGGGGGAATATTACATTCAGTACTTC | CASSPSGGEYYIQYF
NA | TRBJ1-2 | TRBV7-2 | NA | TGTGCCAGCAGCTTAGGTGTAGAGAGGGGCTACACCTTC | CASSLGVERGYTF
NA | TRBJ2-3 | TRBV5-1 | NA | TGCGCCAGCAGCCGCCAGGGAGGCGGGACAGATACGCAGTATTTT | CASSRQGGGTDTQYF
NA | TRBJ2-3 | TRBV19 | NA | TGTGCCAGTACCCTCGGTGCGGGAAGCACAGATACGCAGTATTTT | CASTLGAGSTDTQYF
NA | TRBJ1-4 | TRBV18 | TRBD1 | TGTGCCAGCTCACCGGGGGGACAGCGGGAAAAACTGTTTTTT | CASSPGGQREKLFF
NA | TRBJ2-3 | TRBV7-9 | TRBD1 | TGTGCCAGCAGCGACCAGGGGGCTGGAGATACGCAGTATTTT | CASSDQGAGDTQYF
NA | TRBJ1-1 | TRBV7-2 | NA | TGTGCCAGCAGCCGATCAGGGGCGAACACTGAAGCTTTCTTT | CASSRSGANTEAFF
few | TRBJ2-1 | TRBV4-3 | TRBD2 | TGCGCCAGCAGCCAAGGACTAGCGGGGGACAATGAGCAGTTCTTC | CASSQGLAGDNEQFF
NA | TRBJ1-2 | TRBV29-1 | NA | TGCAGCGGCCAAACGGGATCCTATGGCTACACCTTC | CSGQTGSYGYTF
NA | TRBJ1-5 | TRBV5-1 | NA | TGCGCCAGCAGCTTGCCCAAATCAAGCGAGATCAAACATAAGCCCCAGCATTTT | CASSLPKSSEIKHKPQHF
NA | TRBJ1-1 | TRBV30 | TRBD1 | TGTGCCTGGAGCCCACAGGGGGCGTACACTGAAGCTTTCTTT | CAWSPQGAYTEAFF
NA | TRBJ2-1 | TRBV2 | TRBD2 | TGTGCCAGCATTCCTACTAGCGGGGACCTCTCCTACAATGAGCAGTTCTTC | CASIPTSGDLSYNEQFF
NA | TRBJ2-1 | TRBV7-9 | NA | TGTGCCAGCAGCTTAGATCGGGGGAGCTCCTACAATGAGCAGTTCTTC | CASSLDRGSSYNEQFF
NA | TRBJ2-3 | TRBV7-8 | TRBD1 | TGTGCCAGCAGCTTAAGGGGGCGTAGTGATACGCAGTATTTT | CASSLRGRSDTQYF
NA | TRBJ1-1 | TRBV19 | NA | TGTGCCAGTACTCTCGTCGGGACTCAAGGATGGACTGAAGCTTTCTTT | CASTLVGTQGWTEAFF
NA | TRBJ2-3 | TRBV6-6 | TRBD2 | TGTGCCAGCATCTCCGGGGGGATGAGCGCAGATACGCAGTATTTT | CASISGGMSADTQYF
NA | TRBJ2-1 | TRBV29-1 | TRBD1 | TGCAGCGTTGACAGGACAGGGGGCGGGGATGAGCAGTTCTTC | CSVDRTGGGDEQFF
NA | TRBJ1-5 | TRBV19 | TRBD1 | TGTGCCAGTAGTATTGGACAGGGTCGGGATCAGCCCCAGCATTTT | CASSIGQGRDQPQHF